The TCR beta chain described here comes from a study of Graves' ophthalmopathy and Graves' hyperthyroidism. Germline V gene data show CDR1 as SGHTA and CDR2 as FQGNSA. Trimming at V came to 6 bases and at J to 1 base, leaving 4 bases not matched to a gene. The CDR3 spans 14 residues. Researchers took RNA transcripts and amplified TCR beta CDR3 regions from them. The library came from an HTBI-primed first-round RT-PCR and a second-round multiplex PCR. TCRdb ran MiXCR on the multiplex PCR reads and lists one entry per CDR3 protein. Seen here are approximately 410,000 distinct CDR3 sequences, 15% observed once, and the top ten hold 5.5% to 7%. This clonotype was found many times.

The chain employs TRBV7-2 and TRBJ2-7, with 9 nucleotides matching TRBD2. Sequenced input: peripheral blood. The receptor comes from a woman younger than 30 with stable Graves' hyperthyroidism. The CDR3 DNA reads as TGTGCCAGCAGACTAGCGGGCAATTCCTACGAGCAGTACTTC. Translation gives CASRLAGNSYEQYF.